This T cell receptor beta chain was identified in a study of T cell responses to AZD1222 COVID-19 vaccine. CDR1 is SGHRS, CDR2 YFSETQ, per germline. V gave up 4 bases and J gave up 2 bases, with 12 bases separating them. The CDR3 covers 14 residues. Profiling relied on immunoSEQ multiplex PCR, and the TCRdb table lists in-frame clones only, not all of them. The repertoire holds around 190,000 clones, with approximately 86% as singletons. The starting material was peripheral blood, obtained 28 days after the second AZD1222 dose. V and J are TRBV5-1 and TRBJ2-5; TRBD2 might be the D (6 bases). This TCR was recovered from an adult who received the AZD1222 COVID-19 vaccine. The CDR3 nucleotides are TGCGCCAGCAGCGTCGGTGGGGGGCAAGAGACCCAGTACTTC. This encodes CASSVGGGQETQYF.